This entry describes one T cell receptor beta chain. The data were taken from a study of blood T cell repertoires in COVID-19. Study-wide context: Donors in the United States, Italy and Spain gave samples during acute or convalescent COVID-19. T cells, B-cell-depleted T cells, or PBMCs supplied cDNA or gDNA.

Authors' methods: Amplification of reference gene primers was used by the study to estimate nucleated cell counts. Method: immunoSEQ multiplex PCR; TCRdb's copy keeps in-frame clones and lacks some. V and J calls and clone size are those listed in that table; D and trimming were worked out from the DNA. This table has over 110,000 clones, 65% to 85% appearing once. The CDR3 is 12 residues long. CDR1 ENHRY and CDR2 SYGVKD come from the germline V gene. The trim removed 6 bases at V and 4 bases at J, leaving 0 bases unmatched. The receptor comes from a woman aged 55 to 70 with acute or convalescent COVID-19. J is TRBJ2-5 and V is TRBV10-3; 9 bases are shared with TRBD1. The material sequenced was peripheral blood. As DNA, the CDR3 is TGTGCCATCAGGGGACAGGGAGAGACCCAGTACTTC. This sequence encodes CAIRGQGETQYF.